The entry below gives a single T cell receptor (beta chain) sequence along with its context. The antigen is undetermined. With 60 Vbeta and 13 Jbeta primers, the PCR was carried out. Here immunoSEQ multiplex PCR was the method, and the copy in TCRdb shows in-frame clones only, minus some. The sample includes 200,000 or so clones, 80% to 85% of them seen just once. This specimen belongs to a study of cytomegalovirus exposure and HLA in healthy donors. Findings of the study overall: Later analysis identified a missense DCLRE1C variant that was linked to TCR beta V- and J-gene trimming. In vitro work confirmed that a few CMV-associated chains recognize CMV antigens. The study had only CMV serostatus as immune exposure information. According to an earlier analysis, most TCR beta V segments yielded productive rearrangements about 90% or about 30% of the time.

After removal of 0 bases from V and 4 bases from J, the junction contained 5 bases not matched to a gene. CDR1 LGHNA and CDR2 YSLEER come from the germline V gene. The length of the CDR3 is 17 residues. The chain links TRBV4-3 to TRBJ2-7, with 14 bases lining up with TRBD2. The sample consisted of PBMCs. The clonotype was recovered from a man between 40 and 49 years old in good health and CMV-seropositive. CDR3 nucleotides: TGCGCCAGCAGCCAAGATCGGACTAGCGGGGGGAAATACGAGCAGTACTTC. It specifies CASSQDRTSGGKYEQYF.